Shown below are 20 T cell receptor beta chains from a single sample sequenced in a study of blood T cells in healthy people across ages (dated by TCRdb to between 2015 and 2017). Library construction relied on 5' RACE. The sequencer was an Illumina HiSeq 2500. A second PCR of roughly 7 to 12 cycles was performed with a sample-barcoded 5' primer and a J-beta primer mix. Using fastp at Q25 and MiXCR, TCRdb reprocessed the public reads and kept productive beta chains. Records with the same CDR3 protein are collapsed into one entry carrying the most frequent genes and DNA. The sample records around 1.1 million distinct CDR3 sequences, roughly two fifths of which are singletons. The ten largest account for under 15% of the sample. Sequencing used blood. The source of these receptors is a man aged 18 to 29 in good health.

The chain joins TRBV7-6 to TRBJ1-6, with no clear D. In germline, CDR1 is SGHVS, CDR2 FNYEAQ. V was shortened by 1 base and J by 9 bases, with 13 bases between the two germline ends. The CDR3 is made up of 15 amino acids. The CDR3 spells CASSLVARESSPLHF. The CDR3 region has the DNA TGTGCCAGCAGCTTAGTTGCTCGAGAGTCTTCACCCCTCCACTTT.

This clonotype was observed a few times. The chain links TRBV2 to TRBJ2-5, with 12 bases identical to TRBD2. After removal of 6 bases from V and 1 base from J, the junction contained 6 bases not matched to a gene. CDR1 is SNHLY and CDR2 is FYNNEI in the germline V gene. CDR3 length: 16 amino acids. The CDR3 DNA reads TGTGCCAGCAGCCAAGGGACTAGCGGGCCCCAAGAGACCCAGTACTTC. Translation: CASSQGTSGPQETQYF.

This chain joins TRBV25-1 and TRBJ2-7, with D perhaps TRBD2 (5 bases). The CDR3 covers 13 residues. CDR1 is MGHDK and CDR2 is SYGVNS in the germline V gene. The V end lost 4 bases, the J end lost 4 bases, and 11 bases lay between the germline ends. For the CDR3, the DNA is TGTGCCAGCAGTGTTGGGAGTGAGTACGAGCAGTACTTC. Its translation is CASSVGSEYEQYF.

Comments on this clonotype: One junction end does not reproduce the germline sequence, and a read error may be involved. The chain couples TRBV4-2 to TRBJ2-2, with 12 nucleotides matching TRBD2. Germline CDR1 is LGHNA and CDR2 is YNFKEQ. The CDR3 is 18 residues long. CDR3 amino acids: CASSQGLAGYANTGELFF. The CDR3 bases are TGTGCCAGTAGCCAGGGACTAGCGGGTTACGCGAACACCGGGGAGCTGTTTTTT.

This rearrangement joins TRBV7-9 to TRBJ2-7; possible D gene TRBD2, 6 bases. CDR1 and CDR2 (germline): SEHNR, FQNEAQ (reference sequence). V was shortened by 3 bases and J by 3 bases, with 15 bases between the two germline ends. This CDR3 contains 15 residues. CDR3 in amino acids: CASSLPSGDVYEQYF. The CDR3 coding sequence is TGTGCCAGCAGCTTGCCCTCGGGAGACGTCTACGAGCAGTACTTC.

This chain uses TRBV14 with TRBJ1-2; 7 positions agree with TRBD1. The germline V gene has CDR1 SGHDN and CDR2 FVKESK. The J segment lost 6 bases and the V segment lost 2 bases, leaving 9 bases of the junction unmatched. This CDR3 comprises 15 residues. CDR3 region: CASSQRQGELNGYTF. The DNA for the CDR3 is TGTGCCAGCAGCCAAAGACAGGGAGAGCTAAATGGCTACACCTTC.

The chain couples TRBV5-4 to TRBJ1-2; 7 bases match TRBD1. Per germline, CDR1 SGHNT and CDR2 YYREEE (reference sequence). The CDR3 has 14 residues. V shed 4 bases, J shed 9 bases, and the junction held 12 bases outside the gene matches. The CDR3 DNA reads TGTGCCAGCAGCCATAAAAGGGGGCGTGGGAGCTACACCTTC. Its translation is CASSHKRGRGSYTF. Filled out from reference TRBV5-4 and TRBJ1-2, the complete variable domain reads ETGVTQSPTHLIKTRGQQVTLRCSSQSGHNTVSWYQQALGQGPQFIFQYYREEENGRGNFPPRFSGLQFPNYSSELNVNALELDDSALYLCASSHKRGRGSYTFGSGTRLTVV.

The count of this clonotype is one. The chain combines TRBV25-1 with TRBJ1-3, with a weak D call TRBD1 (6 bases). V lost 2 bases, J lost 7 bases, and 12 bases lay in between. This CDR3 comprises 14 residues. Per the germline V gene, CDR1 is MGHDK and CDR2 is SYGVNS. CDR3 loop: CASSEPRGENTIYF. DNA for the CDR3: TGTGCCAGCAGTGAACCCAGGGGTGAGAACACCATATATTTT.

V gene TRBV19 combines with J gene TRBJ1-1; D gene uncertain. Germline CDR1 is LNHDA and CDR2 is SQIVND (reference sequence). The CDR3 extends over 13 amino acids. Trimming pared 3 bases from V and 2 bases from J, leaving 7 bases between. In DNA, the CDR3 is TGTGCCAGTAGTATCGGTATAAACACTGAAGCTTTCTTT. This codes for CASSIGINTEAFF.

The chain carries TRBV7-3 and TRBJ1-2; 7 bases are shared with TRBD1. Germline V gives CDR1 SGHTA, CDR2 FQGTGA. This CDR3 contains 13 residues. V dropped 5 bases and J dropped 4; count of bases not matched to a gene: 4. Here the CDR3 DNA reads TGTGCCAGCAGCCGGGACAGTGGCTATGGCTACACCTTC. Amino acid sequence: CASSRDSGYGYTF.

This clonotype appeared a single time. This rearrangement joins TRBV11-2 to TRBJ1-4; tentative D call: TRBD1 (5 bases). Germline V CDR1 and CDR2: SGHAT, FQNNGV. Trimming left V 1 base short and J 4 bases short, with 13 bases between. The CDR3 consists of 16 residues. The CDR3: CASSLVSGGGNEKLFF. In DNA, the CDR3 is TGTGCCAGCAGCTTAGTATCGGGGGGAGGTAATGAAAAACTGTTTTTT.

The chain has TRBV29-1 and TRBJ2-2; D is tentatively TRBD1 or TRBD2 (5 bases each). CDR1 and CDR2 from the germline V gene are SQVTM and ANQGSEA. The V gene lost 6 bases and the J gene lost 0 bases, with 17 bases spanning the gap. The CDR3 sequence is 16 residues long. CDR3 DNA sequence: TGCAGCGTCCAGCGGTACAGGTCGGCGAACACCGGGGAGCTGTTTTTT. Protein sequence: CSVQRYRSANTGELFF.

This clonotype was detected ten times or more. This sequence joins TRBV6-5 and TRBJ2-5; unclear D gene. CDR1 is MNHEY, CDR2 SVGAGI, per germline. V was shortened by 5 bases and J by 1 base, with 8 bases between the two germline ends. The CDR3 runs 13 residues. The CDR3 region has the DNA TGTGCCAGCAGTCGACGGAGCCAAGAGACCCAGTACTTC. Its translation: CASSRRSQETQYF.

The rearrangement joins TRBV24-1 to TRBJ2-1; D is unclear. The J call may be in error: the DNA end matches TRBJ2-7 better. The CDR3 loop spans 15 amino acids. Germline CDR1 reads KGHDR; CDR2 reads SFDVKD. The CDR3 region has the DNA TGTGCCACCAGTGATTTTGGGCAGCCACACAATGAGCAGTACTTC. It specifies CATSDFGQPHNEQYF.

The genes are TRBV2 and TRBJ2-3; maybe TRBD1 (5 bases). This CDR3 is built from 14 residues. Per the germline V gene, CDR1 is SNHLY and CDR2 is FYNNEI. The germline V and J ends were trimmed by 6 bases and 4 bases, with 14 bases remaining between them. Here the CDR3 reads CASSPRVGADTQYF. Here the CDR3 DNA reads TGTGCCAGCAGCCCCAGGGTAGGGGCAGATACGCAGTATTTT.

J is TRBJ1-1 and V is TRBV5-4; 7 nucleotides match TRBD1. V lost 4 bases to trimming and J lost 2 bases; unmatched junction nucleotides: 8. The CDR3 has 15 residues. CDR1 is SGHNT, CDR2 YYREEE, per germline (reference sequence). The CDR3 nucleotides are TGTGCCAGCAGCCGGGACGGGACAGTCAACACTGAAGCTTTCTTT. This sequence encodes CASSRDGTVNTEAFF.

This sequence joins TRBV12-3 or TRBV12-4 and TRBJ1-2; D is unresolved. Deletions cut 4 bases from V and 2 bases from J, with 17 bases between. The CDR3 sequence is 16 residues long. The CDR3 is CASSSYSRRTNYGYTF. CDR3 DNA: TGTGCCAGCAGTTCGTATTCCCGAAGGACCAACTATGGCTACACCTTC.

The chain couples TRBV6-1 to TRBJ1-2; the match to TRBD1 covers 7 bases. The CDR3 extends over 13 amino acids. Germline V gives CDR1 MNHNS, CDR2 SASEGT. After removal of 5 bases from V and 8 bases from J, the junction contained 8 bases not matched to a gene. The CDR3 region has the DNA TGTGCCAGCAGTAAAGACAGGGTACGCGGCTACACCTTC. It codes for CASSKDRVRGYTF.

The genes are TRBV5-1 and TRBJ2-3; TRBD2 matches 7 bases. V trimming: 5 bases; J trimming: 0 bases; junction bases outside the gene matches: 9. This CDR3 contains 16 residues. The germline gives CDR1 SGHRS, CDR2 YFSETQ. The CDR3, as DNA: TGCGCCAGCAGGCCCCTAGCGGTCACTAGCACAGATACGCAGTATTTT. It translates to CASRPLAVTSTDTQYF.

This clonotype has a handful of counts. The genes are TRBV10-3 and TRBJ1-5; D not certain. The V and J ends lost 3 bases and 5 bases respectively, with 5 bases between them. Germline V gene sequence: CDR1 ENHRY, CDR2 SYGVKD. The CDR3 spans 12 residues. CDR3 loop: CAISERDQPQHF. The CDR3, as DNA: TGTGCCATCAGTGAACGGGATCAGCCCCAGCATTTT.